The text below deals with one T cell receptor beta chain. Relapses following autologous stem cell transplantation were seen in all patients, with brentuximab vedotin exposure varying. This record belongs to a study of PD-1 blockade in classical Hodgkin lymphoma. Looked up from germline, CDR1 is SGHRS and CDR2 is YFSETQ. CDR3 length: 15 amino acids. Trimming stripped 0 bases from V and 2 bases from J, with 9 bases between. Clones were sequenced by immunoSEQ multiplex PCR, and TCRdb holds only the in-frame ones, with some missing. Of fewer than 100,000 clones detected, roughly 89% appear once; the ten largest clones hold roughly 2.8%.

The TCR sequence derives from a human donor with classical Hodgkin lymphoma. The sample in question was peripheral blood mononuclear cells (PBMCs), obtained at baseline. The rearrangement uses TRBV5-1 and TRBJ2-1; tentatively, D is TRBD2 (6 bases). The CDR3 sequence: CASSLDGSPYNEQFF. The CDR3, as DNA: TGCGCCAGCAGCTTGGACGGGAGCCCCTACAATGAGCAGTTCTTC.